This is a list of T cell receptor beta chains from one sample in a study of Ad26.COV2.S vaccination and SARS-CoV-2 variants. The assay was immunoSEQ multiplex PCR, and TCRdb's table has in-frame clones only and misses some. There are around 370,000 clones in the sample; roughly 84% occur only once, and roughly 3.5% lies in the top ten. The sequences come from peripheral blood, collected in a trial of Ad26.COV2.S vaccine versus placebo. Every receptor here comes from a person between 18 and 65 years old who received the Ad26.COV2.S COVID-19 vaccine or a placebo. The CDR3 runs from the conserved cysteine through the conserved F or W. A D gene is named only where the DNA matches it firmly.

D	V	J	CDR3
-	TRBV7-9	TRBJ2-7	CASSPIRDHYEQYF
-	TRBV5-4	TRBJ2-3	CASSFKVERSTDTQYF
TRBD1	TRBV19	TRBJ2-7	CASRRDRGGYEQYF
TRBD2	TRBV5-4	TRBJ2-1	CASSRGGVRNEQFF
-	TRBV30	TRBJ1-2	CAWSVAMGTYGYTF
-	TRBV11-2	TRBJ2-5	CASSHQPRADFQETQYF
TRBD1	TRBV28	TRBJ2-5	CASSFGVGQIIETQYF
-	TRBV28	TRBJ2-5	CASRPPGAEETQYF
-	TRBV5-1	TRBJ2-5	CASSLVGQHTETQYF
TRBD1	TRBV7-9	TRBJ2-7	CASSPDRAQYF
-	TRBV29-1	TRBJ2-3	CSVDGGDLPDTQYF
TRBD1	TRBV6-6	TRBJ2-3	CASEGTGGITDTQYF
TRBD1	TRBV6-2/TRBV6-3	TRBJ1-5	CASSYSGQGAGSNQPQHF
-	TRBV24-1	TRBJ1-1	CATSDPRAAEAFF
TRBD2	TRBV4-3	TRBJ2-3	CASSQGLAGGRDTQYF
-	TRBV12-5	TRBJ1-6	CASRPWGENNSPLHF
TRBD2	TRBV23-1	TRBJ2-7	CASSQYWAEENTGTSGTYNYEQYF
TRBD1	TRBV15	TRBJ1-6	CATSRDLPTGGRNSPLHF
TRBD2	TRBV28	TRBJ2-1	CASRPRRTSGSNEQFF
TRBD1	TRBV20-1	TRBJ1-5	CSASEPTGGNQPQHF
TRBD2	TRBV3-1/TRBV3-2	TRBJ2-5	CASSQFLSGGQETQYF
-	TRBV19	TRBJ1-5	CASSRDGRQPQHF
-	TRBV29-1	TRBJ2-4	CSVALAVGILAKNIQYF
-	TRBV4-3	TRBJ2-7	CASSQDTATSYEQYF
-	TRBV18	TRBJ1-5	CASSPEGELSNQPQHF
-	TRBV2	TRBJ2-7	CASWGLRLYEQYF
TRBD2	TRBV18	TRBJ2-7	CASSSTGGEQYF
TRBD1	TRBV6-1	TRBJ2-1	CASSEGRGRDEQFF
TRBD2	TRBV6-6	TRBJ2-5	CASSPLGSGGGIETQYF
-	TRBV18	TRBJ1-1	CASSNTEYTEAFF
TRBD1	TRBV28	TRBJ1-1	CASSFWTGNTEAFF
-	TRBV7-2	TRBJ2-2	CASSPNEQAYTGELFF
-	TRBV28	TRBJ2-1	CASSFRVVHNEQFF
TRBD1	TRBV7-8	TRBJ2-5	CASSSSWTGRRETQYF
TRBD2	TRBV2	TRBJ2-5	CASSEAPGLAGQGSETQYF
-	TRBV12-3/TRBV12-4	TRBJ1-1	CASNRRTEAFF
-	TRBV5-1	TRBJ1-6	CASSYRTETNSPLHF
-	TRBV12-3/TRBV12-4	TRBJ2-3	CASSGYLTDTQYF
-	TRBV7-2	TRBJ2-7	CASSLGTGRHLEQYF
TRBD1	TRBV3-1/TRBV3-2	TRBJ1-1	CASRGTGGRTEAFF
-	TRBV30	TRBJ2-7	CAWSRDPQRAEQYF
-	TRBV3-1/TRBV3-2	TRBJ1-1	CASSQVLKPGPNTEAFF
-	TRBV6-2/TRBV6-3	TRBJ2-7	CASSLITGEQYF
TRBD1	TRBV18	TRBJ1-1	CASSRPGQGFAEAFF
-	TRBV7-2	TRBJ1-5	CASSSYSQPQHF
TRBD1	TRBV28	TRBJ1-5	CATVQDRGYQPQHF
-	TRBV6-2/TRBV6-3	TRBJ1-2	CASSSLTGPLNGYTF
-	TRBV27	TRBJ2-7	CASKSGHEQYF